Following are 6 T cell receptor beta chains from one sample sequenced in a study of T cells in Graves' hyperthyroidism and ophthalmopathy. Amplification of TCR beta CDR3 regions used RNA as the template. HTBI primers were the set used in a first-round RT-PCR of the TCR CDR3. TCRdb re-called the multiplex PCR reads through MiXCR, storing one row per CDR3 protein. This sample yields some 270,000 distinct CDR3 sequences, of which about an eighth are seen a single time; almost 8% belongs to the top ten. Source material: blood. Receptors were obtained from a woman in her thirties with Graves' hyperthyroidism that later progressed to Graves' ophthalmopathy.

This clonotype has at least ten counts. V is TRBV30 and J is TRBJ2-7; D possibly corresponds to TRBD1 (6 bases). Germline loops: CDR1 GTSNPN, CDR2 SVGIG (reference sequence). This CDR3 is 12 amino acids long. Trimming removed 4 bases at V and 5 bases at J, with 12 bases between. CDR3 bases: TGTGCCTGGAACCCCTCAGGGGACGAGCAGTACTTC. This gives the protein CAWNPSGDEQYF.

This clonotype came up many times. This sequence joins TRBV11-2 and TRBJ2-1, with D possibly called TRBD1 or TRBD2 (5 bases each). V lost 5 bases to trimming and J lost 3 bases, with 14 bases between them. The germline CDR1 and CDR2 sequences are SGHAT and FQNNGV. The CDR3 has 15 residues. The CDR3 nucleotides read TGTGCCAGCAGCCCAAGCGGAAGGGGCTACAATGAGCAGTTCTTC. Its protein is CASSPSGRGYNEQFF.

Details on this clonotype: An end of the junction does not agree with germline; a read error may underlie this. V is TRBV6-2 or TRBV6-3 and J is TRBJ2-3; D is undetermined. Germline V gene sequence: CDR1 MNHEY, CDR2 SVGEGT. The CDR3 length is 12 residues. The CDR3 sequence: CAGSYRRDTQYF. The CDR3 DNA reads TGTGCCGGCAGTTATCGGAGAGATACGCAGTATTTT.

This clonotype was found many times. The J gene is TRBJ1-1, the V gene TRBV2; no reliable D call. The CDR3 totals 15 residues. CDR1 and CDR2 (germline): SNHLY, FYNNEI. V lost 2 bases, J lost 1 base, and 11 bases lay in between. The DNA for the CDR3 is TGTGCCAGCAGTGAAAGGTTCCTGGAGAACACTGAAGCTTTCTTT. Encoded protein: CASSERFLENTEAFF.

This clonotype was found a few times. This CDR3 reads CATRKGTLSNEQFF. For the CDR3, the DNA is TGTGCCACCAGGAAAGGGACCCTAAGCAATGAGCAGTTCTTC. The chain is built from TRBV15 and TRBJ2-1; D may be TRBD1 or TRBD2 (5 bases each). The ends were cut back, 6 bases at V and 6 bases at J, with 15 bases in the middle. Per germline, CDR1 LNHNV and CDR2 YYDKDF (reference sequence). The CDR3 has 14 amino acids.

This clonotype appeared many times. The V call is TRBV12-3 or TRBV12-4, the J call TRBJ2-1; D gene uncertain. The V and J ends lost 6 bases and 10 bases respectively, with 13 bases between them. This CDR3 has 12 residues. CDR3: CASSPQIFEQFF. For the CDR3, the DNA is TGTGCCAGCAGCCCTCAAATTTTCGAGCAGTTCTTC.